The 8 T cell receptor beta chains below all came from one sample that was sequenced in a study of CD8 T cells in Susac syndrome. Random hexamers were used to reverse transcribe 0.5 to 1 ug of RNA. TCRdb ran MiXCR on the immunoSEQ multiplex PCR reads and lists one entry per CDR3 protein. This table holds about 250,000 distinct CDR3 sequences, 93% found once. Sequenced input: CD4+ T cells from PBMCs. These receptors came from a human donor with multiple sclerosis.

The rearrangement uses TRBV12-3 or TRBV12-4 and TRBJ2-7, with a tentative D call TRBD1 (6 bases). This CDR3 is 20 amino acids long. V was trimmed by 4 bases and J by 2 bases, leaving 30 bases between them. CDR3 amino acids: CASSSPQGSFDPQLTYEQYF. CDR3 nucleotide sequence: TGTGCCAGCAGTTCACCTCAGGGGTCCTTCGACCCCCAATTAACCTACGAGCAGTACTTC.

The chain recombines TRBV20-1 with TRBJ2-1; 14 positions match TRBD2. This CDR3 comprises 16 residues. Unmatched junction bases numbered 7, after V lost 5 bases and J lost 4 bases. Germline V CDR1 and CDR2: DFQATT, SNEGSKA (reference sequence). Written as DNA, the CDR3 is TGCAGTGCTTCAAGCGGGACTAGCGGGGGTTACAATGAGCAGTTCTTC. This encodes CSASSGTSGGYNEQFF.

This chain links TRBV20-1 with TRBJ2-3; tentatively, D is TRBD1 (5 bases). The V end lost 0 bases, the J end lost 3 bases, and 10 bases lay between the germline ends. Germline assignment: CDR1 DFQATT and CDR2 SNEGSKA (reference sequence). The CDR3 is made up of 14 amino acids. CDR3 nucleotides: TGCAGTGCTAGAGATGGACACCTTACAGATACGCAGTATTTT. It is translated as CSARDGHLTDTQYF.

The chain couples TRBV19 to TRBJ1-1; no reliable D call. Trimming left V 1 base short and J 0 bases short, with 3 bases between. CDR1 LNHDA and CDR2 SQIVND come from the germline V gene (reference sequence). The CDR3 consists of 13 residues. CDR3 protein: CASSIVLNTEAFF. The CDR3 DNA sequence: TGTGCCAGTAGTATAGTGTTGAACACTGAAGCTTTCTTT.

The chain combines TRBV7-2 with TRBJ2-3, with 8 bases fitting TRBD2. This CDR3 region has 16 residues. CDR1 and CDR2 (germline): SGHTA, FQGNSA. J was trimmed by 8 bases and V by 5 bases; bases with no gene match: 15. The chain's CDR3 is CASSAGGGTSRGTQYF. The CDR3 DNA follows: TGTGCCAGCAGCGCCGGAGGCGGGACTAGTAGGGGTACGCAGTATTTT.

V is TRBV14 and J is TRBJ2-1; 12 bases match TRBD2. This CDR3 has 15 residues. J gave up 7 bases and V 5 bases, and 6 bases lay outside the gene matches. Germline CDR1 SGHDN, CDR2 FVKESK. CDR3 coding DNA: TGTGCCAGCAGCGAAGGGACTAGCGGGCGGAATGAGCAGTTCTTC. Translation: CASSEGTSGRNEQFF.

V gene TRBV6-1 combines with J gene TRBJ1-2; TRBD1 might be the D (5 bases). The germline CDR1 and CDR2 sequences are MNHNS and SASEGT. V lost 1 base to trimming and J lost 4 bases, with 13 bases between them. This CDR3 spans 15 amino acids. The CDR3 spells CASSEGRGFSYGYTF. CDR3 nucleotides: TGTGCCAGCAGTGAAGGGAGGGGATTCTCCTATGGCTACACCTTC.

The CDR3 coding sequence is TGCAGTGCTAGGGGGGGAGTTACCTACGAGCAGTACTTC. Translated, it gives CSARGGVTYEQYF. The chain carries TRBV20-1 and TRBJ2-7; possibly TRBD2 for D (6 bases). The CDR3 covers 13 residues. The germline V gene encodes CDR1 DFQATT and CDR2 SNEGSKA (reference sequence). Trimming removed 3 bases at V and 2 bases at J, with 11 bases between.